This T cell receptor (beta chain) was sequenced in a study of blood T cell repertoires in COVID-19. This CDR3 region has 14 residues. V lost 6 bases, J lost 4 bases, and 12 bases lay in between. Germline-derived CDR1 and CDR2 are MNHEY and SVGAGI. Profiled with immunoSEQ multiplex PCR; TCRdb holds only in-frame clones, not every one. The table has 150,000 to 200,000 clones, about 87% seen once. The chain joins TRBV6-5 to TRBJ2-2, with D possibly matching TRBD1 (5 bases). The sequencing input was peripheral blood. The sequence derives from a young man with active or convalescent COVID-19. CDR3 in DNA: TGTGCCAGCAGGACCCGACAGTTCACCGGGGAGCTGTTTTTT. As protein: CASRTRQFTGELFF.